The clone carrying this TCR beta chain showed up many times. As yet, its antigen is unknown. This entry belongs to a study of T cells in Graves' hyperthyroidism and ophthalmopathy. Study conclusions and caveats: Separation of ophthalmopathy from stable hyperthyroidism was achieved by a 13 V-J model.

Amplification yielded TCR beta CDR3 regions, with RNA transcripts as the source. In the first-round RT-PCR of the TCR CDR3, the HTBI primer set was used. TCRdb re-analysed the multiplex PCR reads in MiXCR, keeping a single row per CDR3 protein. Of about 400,000 distinct CDR3 sequences in the sample, 14% are singletons; the top ten hold about 20%. CDR3 length equals 17 residues. CDR1 SGHTA and CDR2 FQGTGA come from the germline V gene. J gave up 0 bases and V 4 bases, and 10 bases lay outside the gene matches. The rearrangement links TRBV7-3 to TRBJ2-3, with 7 bases that match TRBD2. The origin of this receptor is a woman aged 30 to 39 with Graves' ophthalmopathy. The sequenced material came from blood. DNA of the CDR3: TGTGCCAGCAGCTCCGGATGGGGGGGAGGCAGCACAGATACGCAGTATTTT. Residues: CASSSGWGGGSTDTQYF.